One and the same sample provided the 9 T cell receptor gamma chains below, sequenced in a study of intestinal T cells in coeliac disease. Genomic DNA came from ten approximately 4.8-µm formalin-fixed paraffin-embedded scrolls per case. TRG repertoires were amplified with LymphoTrack primers from around 0.2 ug of biopsy DNA. TCRdb applied CATT to the multiplex PCR reads for clone calling. Altogether roughly 380 gamma-chain clones are present, about 45% being singletons, with the ten largest covering around 50%. The sequencing sample was made of a duodenal biopsy. These receptors were obtained from a human donor who served as a control with a normal duodenal biopsy, not a healthy volunteer.

The chain is built from TRGV5 and TRGJ1 or TRGJ2. CDR1 VINAFY and CDR2 YDVSNSKD come from the germline V gene. V lost 6 bases and J lost 3; bases outside the gene matches: 26. This CDR3 comprises 19 residues. The CDR3 sequence: CATWTGGLRMVGSYYKKLF. The CDR3 nucleotides are TGTGCCACCTGGACAGGAGGTCTTCGAATGGTAGGGTCTTATTATAAGAAACTCTTT.

This clone was counted between two and nine times. This chain uses TRGV10 with TRGJ1 or TRGJ2. TRGV10 is filed as an ORF, its function uncertain. The CDR3 spans 14 residues. V lost 14 bases, J lost 7 bases, and 21 bases stayed unmatched. Here the CDR3 reads CARVGPPYLYKKLF. CDR3 DNA sequence: TGTGCTCGCGTGGGCCCCCCTTATTTGTATAAGAAACTCTTT.

Turning to this clone: The limits of the CDR3 on the DNA are not certain, so only TCRdb's listed CDR3 is given. J is TRGJ1 or TRGJ2 and V is TRGV11. TRGV11 carries the ORF label, with uncertain function. The CDR3 sequence runs 14 residues, both termini included. This CDR3 reads CTTVPCWIRPRNLF.

This clone was detected a few times. A far larger clone is a single base away, which makes a read error likely. Other DNA sequences in this specimen translate into the identical CDR3. This rearrangement joins TRGV3 to TRGJP2. This CDR3 comprises 16 residues. Germline V gene data show CDR1 as VTNTFY and CDR2 as YDVSTARD (reference sequence). The DNA of the CDR3 is TGTGCCACCTGGGACAGGCCGTGTGGGGGTGATTGGATCAAGACGTTC. Amino acids: CATWDRPCGGDWIKTF.

This chain uses TRGV4 with TRGJ1 or TRGJ2. The CDR3 length is 14 residues. Trimming took 0 bases from V and 3 from J; bases not matched to a gene: 5. Germline CDR1 EGSTGY, CDR2 YDSYTSSV. The CDR3 bases are TGTGCCACCTGGGATGGGGCCTTTTATTATAAGAAACTCTTT. The encoded protein is CATWDGAFYYKKLF.

As to this clone: The protein held in TCRdb is that of a much larger clone and does not match this DNA's translation at residue 5, likely because of a read error; the protein shown is translated from the DNA. V usage is TRGV10 and J usage is TRGJP2. TRGV10 carries the ORF label, with uncertain function. J gave up 1 base and V 9 bases, and 3 bases lay outside the gene matches. This CDR3 region has 13 residues. The CDR3 here is CAACLSSDWIKTF. Written as DNA, the CDR3 is TGTGCTGCGTGCCTTAGTAGTGATTGGATCAAGACGTTT.

This chain connects TRGV10 to TRGJP1. TRGV10 is recorded as an ORF, its role being uncertain. The CDR3 covers 18 residues. V dropped 8 bases and J dropped 0; count of bases not matched to a gene: 16. The CDR3 DNA sequence: TGTGCTGCGTGGGATCGCCGGGGGGCAAATACCACTGGTTGGTTCAAGATATTT. Protein product: CAAWDRRGANTTGWFKIF.

In the case of this clone: A much larger clone lies a single base off, so this may be a read error. In the same sample, other DNA sequences code for this CDR3. The chain couples TRGV9 to TRGJ1 or TRGJ2. Trimming removed 0 bases from V and 7 bases from J; junction bases left unmatched: 6. This CDR3 region has 13 residues. Germline loops: CDR1 GITISATS, CDR2 ISYDGTV (reference sequence). The chain's CDR3 is CALWEVWAYKKLF. The CDR3 DNA reads as TGTGCCTTGTGGGAGGTGTGGGCCTATAAGAAACTCTTT.

The V call is TRGV2, the J call TRGJ1 or TRGJ2. The length of the CDR3 is 11 residues. Trimming removed 6 bases from V and 11 bases from J; junction bases left unmatched: 10. Germline V lookup: CDR1 EGSNGY, CDR2 YDSYNSKV. CDR3 coding DNA: TGTGCCACCTGGACGTTGTATCAGAAACTCTTT. Translation: CATWTLYQKLF.